This TCR beta chain is from a study of T cells in Graves' hyperthyroidism and ophthalmopathy. As for the study in general: Prior to any treatment, at the point of initial diagnosis, peripheral blood was collected. Study-wide points: Model predictions of ophthalmopathy came a median around 6.5 months before onset.

To note about this clonotype: Its cognate antigen is unknown.

Researchers amplified the TCR beta CDR3 regions from RNA transcripts. The primer set for the first-round RT-PCR of the TCR CDR3 was HTBI. TCRdb recomputed calls from the multiplex PCR reads with MiXCR, one row per CDR3 protein. The data contain approximately 600,000 distinct CDR3 sequences, roughly 15% of them singletons. Per germline, CDR1 SNHLY and CDR2 FYNNEI. V was shortened by 1 base and J by 0 bases, with 9 bases between the two germline ends. The length of the CDR3 is 15 residues. Disease duration was under 3 months in the ophthalmopathy patients, who also had a Clinical Activity Score of at least 3 and a NOSPECS grade of at least 4. Diagnoses were established using clinical symptoms, serum thyroxine and TRAb, thyroid ultrasound and orbital computed tomography.

The specimen sequenced was blood. The chain carries TRBV2 and TRBJ1-2; TRBD1 might be the D (5 bases). The receptor was derived from a middle-aged woman with Graves' ophthalmopathy. CDR3 sequence (DNA): TGTGCCAGCAGTGAAGAAGGGGATACTAACTATGGCTACACCTTC. This encodes CASSEEGDTNYGYTF.